These 19 T cell receptor beta chains came from one sample sequenced in a study of shared clonotypes between healthy human individuals. This table comes from immunoSEQ multiplex PCR, and its TCRdb copy is limited to in-frame clones, with some not included. The data show roughly 2,000,000 clones, 93% seen once. Naive CD8 cells, CD45RO-negative and positively selected for CCR7, excluded terminally differentiated effector memory CD45RA+ cells. The material sequenced was naive CD8+ T cells from PBMCs. The receptors were gathered from a man between 18 and 35 years old in good health. Some clones in this sample may be carry-over from other donors' samples.

This clone was observed once. The chain couples TRBV7-9 to TRBJ1-4; D is uncertain. Germline loops: CDR1 SEHNR, CDR2 FQNEAQ (reference sequence). The CDR3 consists of 15 residues. V lost 5 bases and J lost 3, with 13 bases in between. DNA of the CDR3: TGTGCCAGCAGCACAGAGGACGGTCCTAATGAAAAACTGTTTTTT. Translating gives CASSTEDGPNEKLFF.

For the CDR3, the DNA is TGTGCCAGCAGTTTAAGTCTGTGGGGGCAAGAGACCCAGTACTTC. Its translation is CASSLSLWGQETQYF. V and J are TRBV27 and TRBJ2-5, with D possibly called TRBD1 or TRBD2 (5 bases each). The CDR3 totals 15 residues. Germline loops: CDR1 MNHEY, CDR2 SMNVEV (reference sequence). Trimming pared 2 bases from V and 2 bases from J, leaving 12 bases between.

In the case of this clone: The identical CDR3 is also encoded by other nucleotide sequences in the sample. This chain connects TRBV27 to TRBJ2-7, with D possibly TRBD1 on 6 matching bases. Germline assignment: CDR1 MNHEY and CDR2 SMNVEV (reference sequence). The CDR3 sequence is 14 residues long. The V end lost 7 bases, the J end lost 0 bases, and 13 bases lay between the germline ends. The CDR3 bases are TGTGCCAGCAAACTCAGGGGCTCCTCCTACGAGCAGTACTTC. Protein sequence: CASKLRGSSYEQYF.

This clone came up once. This chain joins TRBV4-3 and TRBJ2-7, with 7 bases aligning to TRBD2. This CDR3 comprises 16 residues. The V gene's germline CDR1 is LGHNA and CDR2 YSLEER. Trimming took 1 base from V and 4 from J; bases not matched to a gene: 10. The CDR3 reads CASSQGNQAGSYEQYF. DNA of the CDR3: TGCGCCAGCAGCCAAGGGAACCAAGCGGGGAGTTACGAGCAGTACTTC.

The chain has TRBV5-1 and TRBJ1-3; no firm D call. CDR3 length: 16 residues. Germline values: CDR1 SGHRS, CDR2 YFSETQ. The V end was cut by 0 bases, the J end by 0 bases, with 10 bases between. This CDR3 reads CASSLGSASSGNTIYF. The CDR3 DNA is TGCGCCAGCAGCTTGGGATCGGCATCCTCTGGAAACACCATATATTTT.

The chain carries TRBV4-2 and TRBJ2-1; 9 bases agree with TRBD2. The V gene end was trimmed by 3 bases and the J gene end by 12 bases; junction bases not matched to a gene: 3. This CDR3 has 12 residues. Per the germline V gene, CDR1 is LGHNA and CDR2 is YNFKEQ. The CDR3 DNA is TGTGCCAGCAGCCAGGGAGCGGGAGGGCAGTTCTTC. As protein: CASSQGAGGQFF.

The chain joins TRBV11-1 to TRBJ2-7; D assignment may be TRBD1 or TRBD2 (5 bases each). This CDR3 comprises 14 residues. From germline, CDR1 is SGHAT and CDR2 FQDESV (reference sequence). The V and J ends lost 5 bases and 3 bases respectively, with 14 bases between them. As DNA, the CDR3 is TGTGCCAGCAGCCGGACTGGGACCGTCTACGAGCAGTACTTC. Amino acid sequence: CASSRTGTVYEQYF.

The chain links TRBV25-1 to TRBJ1-2; 11 bases are shared with TRBD1. V was clipped by 6 bases and J by 4 bases; unmatched bases: 4. The germline V gene encodes CDR1 MGHDK and CDR2 SYGVNS. This CDR3 is 14 amino acids long. CDR3 region: CASRGGTGGYGYTF. In DNA, the CDR3 is TGTGCCAGCAGAGGCGGGACAGGGGGCTATGGCTACACCTTC.

A note on this clone: Other DNA sequences in this specimen translate into the identical CDR3. The CDR3 reads CASSQSNTEAFF. Here the CDR3 DNA reads TGCGCCAGCAGCCAGAGCAACACTGAAGCTTTCTTT. The V and J genes are TRBV4-1 and TRBJ1-1; D ambiguous. Looked up from germline, CDR1 is MGHRA and CDR2 is YSYEKL. CDR3 length: 12 amino acids. V was trimmed by 3 bases and J by 2 bases, leaving 4 bases between them.

The V gene is TRBV28, the J gene TRBJ2-7; 8 bases map to TRBD2. Germline CDR1 MDHEN, CDR2 SYDVKM. Trimming removed 3 bases from V and 5 bases from J; junction bases left unmatched: 9. The CDR3 runs 15 residues. DNA of the CDR3: TGTGCCAGCAGTTTCCCGCGGGAGGTAAGCGACGAGCAGTACTTC. It encodes CASSFPREVSDEQYF. Looking up the rest from reference TRBV28 and TRBJ2-7 gives the full variable domain: DVKVTQSSRYLVKRTGEKVFLECVQDMDHENMFWYRQDPGLGLRLIYFSYDVKMKEKGDIPEGYSVSREKKERFSLILESASTNQTSMYLCASSFPREVSDEQYFGPGTRLTVT.

This CDR3 reads CASSLDGQETYEQYF. DNA of the CDR3: TGTGCCAGCAGCTTGGACGGACAGGAGACCTACGAGCAGTACTTC. V is TRBV5-6 and J is TRBJ2-7; 7 positions match TRBD1. The germline V gene has CDR1 SGHDT and CDR2 YYEEEE. With 0 bases clipped from V and 2 bases from J, the junction kept 5 bases outside the gene matches. This CDR3 region has 15 residues. The full variable domain, with the rest looked up from reference TRBV5-6 and TRBJ2-7, is DAGVTQSPTHLIKTRGQQVTLRCSPKSGHDTVSWYQQALGQGPQFIFQYYEEEERQRGNFPDRFSGHQFPNYSSELNVNALLLGDSALYLCASSLDGQETYEQYFGPGTRLTVT.

The chain couples TRBV27 to TRBJ2-7; tentatively, D is TRBD2 (5 bases). V lost 6 bases and J lost 0, with 15 bases in between. CDR1 and CDR2 from the germline V gene are MNHEY and SMNVEV (reference sequence). The CDR3 covers 15 residues. CDR3 residues: CASSRGRGSSYEQYF. The CDR3, as DNA: TGTGCCAGCAGCCGAGGGAGAGGGAGCTCCTACGAGCAGTACTTC.

The chain carries TRBV27 and TRBJ2-7, with 8 bases lining up with TRBD1. Trimming at V came to 6 bases and at J to 9 bases, leaving 10 bases not matched to a gene. The CDR3 consists of 13 residues. CDR1 is MNHEY and CDR2 is SMNVEV in the germline V gene (reference sequence). In DNA, the CDR3 is TGTGCCAGCAGCCTGGACCATGGGACAGGGCAGTACTTC. It translates to CASSLDHGTGQYF.

V gene TRBV7-9 combines with J gene TRBJ2-7; 13 nucleotides match TRBD2. The CDR3 sequence is 15 residues long. V shed 4 bases and J 5 bases; nucleotides not matched to a gene: 5. Germline V gene data show CDR1 as SEHNR and CDR2 as FQNEAQ (reference sequence). CDR3 bases: TGTGCCAGCAGCTCCTTACTAGCGGGAGGGCACGAGCAGTACTTC. Translated, it gives CASSSLLAGGHEQYF.

A single count supports this clone. The rearrangement joins TRBV6-6 to TRBJ2-7; D may be TRBD1 (6 bases). V lost 5 bases, J lost 3 bases, and 14 bases lay in between. Germline CDR1 MNHNY, CDR2 SVGAGI (reference sequence). The length of the CDR3 is 14 residues. The CDR3 nucleotides are TGTGCCAGCAGTGTGACAGGTGAAATCTACGAGCAGTACTTC. It specifies CASSVTGEIYEQYF.

This clone was recorded once. V usage is TRBV7-9 and J usage is TRBJ2-7; the D gene is possibly TRBD1 (5 bases). CDR3 length equals 13 residues. The V gene lost 4 bases and the J gene lost 7 bases, with 14 bases spanning the gap. Germline CDR1 is SEHNR and CDR2 is FQNEAQ (reference sequence). CDR3 residues: CASSSLPGQEQYF. DNA of the CDR3: TGTGCCAGCAGCTCTCTGCCAGGGCAAGAGCAGTACTTC.

The V and J genes are TRBV5-6 and TRBJ2-1; TRBD2 might be the D (5 bases). Trimming removed 3 bases at V and 14 bases at J, with 15 bases between. The germline CDR1 and CDR2 sequences are SGHDT and YYEEEE. This CDR3 has 12 amino acids. CDR3 in DNA: TGTGCCAGCAGCTCCCCCCGGACTCCAGAGTTCTTC. Translating it yields CASSSPRTPEFF.

This chain joins TRBV2 and TRBJ2-3; maybe TRBD2 (5 bases). Deletions cut 6 bases from V and 2 bases from J, with 18 bases between. CDR3 length equals 16 residues. Germline-derived CDR1 and CDR2 are SNHLY and FYNNEI. The CDR3 DNA reads TGTGCCAGCAGCCCGCAGGTTAGAGGGTCCACAGATACGCAGTATTTT. Amino acid sequence: CASSPQVRGSTDTQYF.

This clone was seen once. The rearrangement links TRBV7-2 to TRBJ2-7, with D unclear. CDR1 is SGHTA and CDR2 is FQGNSA in the germline V gene. The CDR3 runs to 13 residues. V was shortened by 5 bases and J by 2 bases, with 10 bases between the two germline ends. The CDR3 spells CASSQRVAYEQYF. The DNA of the CDR3 is TGTGCCAGCAGCCAAAGGGTCGCCTACGAGCAGTACTTC.